This T cell receptor beta chain is drawn from a study of T cell responses to AZD1222 COVID-19 vaccine (dated by TCRdb to 2020 to 2022). With respect to the entire study: A total of 233 trial participants underwent TCR sequencing, of whom 207 had received two doses of AZD1222 and about 25 had received two doses of the MenACWY control vaccine. Trial participants were enrolled by age into 18-55, 56-69 and 70-plus year subgroups, with approximately 160, 26 and 62 TCR-sequenced participants respectively.

Notes on this clone: It lacks a known antigen. No base quality information exists; no much larger clone differs at one position.

At the junction V is shortened by 2 bases and J by 5 bases, with 6 bases in between. Sequences MNHEY (CDR1) and SVGEGT (CDR2) are obtained from the germline V gene. Its CDR3 holds 13 amino acids, cysteine through phenylalanine. Left in the record is the CDR3 DNA by itself, 39 bases read in frame from the first base. Findings and caveats that apply to the study as a whole: Only a handful of AZD1222 recipients were SARS-CoV-2 seropositive at baseline, limiting conclusions about previously exposed vaccinees. A significant rise in spike-specific TCR breadth and depth was observed after two AZD1222 doses relative to day 0 and relative to MenACWY recipients. Reportedly, close to half of the unique spike-specific TCRs recognized epitopes lying outside the regions that are mutated in the B.1.351 and B.1.1.7 variants. Most participants were white British and females outnumbered males, and the authors suggested that clonal diversity may have been underestimated. The vaccine-associated CD4 TCRs covered the entire spike protein, and the dominant responses fell in regions 160-218 and 743-854. In the small 56-69-year group, the increase in depth fell short of significance, most likely because of low power. No day 14 peak-response samples were available, so repertoires were characterized only after the peak T cell response.

Per the publication, the time point label means: about 28 days (+/-7) after the second vaccine dose. The sample's treatment or condition label is to be understood as: meningococcal conjugate vaccine given as trial control. The vaccinee samples were drawn from two UK trials, COV001 and COV002, one of which was a single-blind randomized controlled phase 2/3 trial testing AZD1222 (ChAdOx1 nCoV-19) in healthy adults. For TCRbeta chain sequencing, PBMC samples from trial participants were taken at day 0 and at day 28 after the second dose. The CDR3 regions of human TCRbeta chains were analyzed by immunosequencing. As for the authors' bioinformatics: Repertoire TCRs were matched against a reference library of SARS-CoV-2-specific TCRs generated with the MIRA antigen-specificity platform. Breadth was defined as the fraction of unique TCRs that were SARS-CoV-2-associated, and depth was defined as the fraction of total T cells that were SARS-CoV-2-associated. Each spike-specific TCR was assigned to its reactive spike region and to a CD4 or CD8 class using the MIRA data. Log10-transformed breadth and depth values were compared by one-way ANOVA with Sidak's multiple comparisons tests. TCRdb re-hosts the immuneACCESS table, in-frame sequences only. Its copies lack some clones; in the studies checked, an unresolved V gene accounts for under half of them, and the cause for the rest is not known. That table is the source of V, J and clone size, and D and trimming were worked out from the DNA. In all, the sample holds approximately 150,000 clones, and about nine tenths of those were seen once. About 4.3% of the sample lies in the top ten.

The chain is made from TRBV6-2 or TRBV6-3 and TRBJ2-2; TRBD1 might be the D gene, on 5 matching bases. Material: peripheral blood, obtained 28 days after the second dose of the MenACWY control vaccine. The sequence derives from an adult who received the MenACWY meningococcal vaccine as a control. The CDR3 has the sequence CASSYDRTGELFF. The nucleotide sequence is given as TGTGCCAGCAGTTACGACAGAACCGGGGAGCTGTTTTTT.